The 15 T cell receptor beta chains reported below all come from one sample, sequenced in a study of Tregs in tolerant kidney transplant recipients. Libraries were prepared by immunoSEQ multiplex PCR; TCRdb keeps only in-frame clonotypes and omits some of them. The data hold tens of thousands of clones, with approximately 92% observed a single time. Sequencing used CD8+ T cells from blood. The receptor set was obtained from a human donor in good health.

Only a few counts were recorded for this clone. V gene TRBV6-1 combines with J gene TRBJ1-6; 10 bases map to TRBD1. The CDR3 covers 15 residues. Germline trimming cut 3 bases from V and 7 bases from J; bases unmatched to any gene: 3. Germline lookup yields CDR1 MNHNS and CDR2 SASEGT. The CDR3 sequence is CASSELGQGNSPLHF. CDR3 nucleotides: TGTGCCAGCAGTGAGTTGGGACAGGGGAATTCACCCCTCCACTTT.

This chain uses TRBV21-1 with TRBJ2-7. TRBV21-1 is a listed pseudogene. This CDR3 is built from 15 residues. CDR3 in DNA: TGTGCCACCAGCAGACGAGGTTTATGGGGTGGAGAGCAGTACTTC. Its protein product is CATSRRGLWGGEQYF.

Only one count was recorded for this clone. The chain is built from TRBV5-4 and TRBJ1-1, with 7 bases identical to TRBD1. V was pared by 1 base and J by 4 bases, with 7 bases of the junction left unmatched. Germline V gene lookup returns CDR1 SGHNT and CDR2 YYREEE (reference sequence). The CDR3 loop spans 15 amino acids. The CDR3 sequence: CASSLPSAGGTEAFF. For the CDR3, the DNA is TGTGCCAGCAGCTTGCCCAGTGCAGGGGGCACTGAAGCTTTCTTT. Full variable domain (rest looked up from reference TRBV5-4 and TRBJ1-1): ETGVTQSPTHLIKTRGQQVTLRCSSQSGHNTVSWYQQALGQGPQFIFQYYREEENGRGNFPPRFSGLQFPNYSSELNVNALELDDSALYLCASSLPSAGGTEAFFGQGTRLTVV.

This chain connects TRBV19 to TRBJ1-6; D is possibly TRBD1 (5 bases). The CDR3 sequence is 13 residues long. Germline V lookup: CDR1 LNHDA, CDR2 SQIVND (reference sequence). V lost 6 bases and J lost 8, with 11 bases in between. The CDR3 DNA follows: TGTGCCAGTAGGGGAGTAGGGGATTCACCCCTCCACTTT. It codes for CASRGVGDSPLHF. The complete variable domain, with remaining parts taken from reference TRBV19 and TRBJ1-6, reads DGGITQSPKYLFRKEGQNVTLSCEQNLNHDAMYWYRQDPGQGLRLIYYSQIVNDFQKGDIAEGYSVSREKKESFPLTVTSAQKNPTAFYLCASRGVGDSPLHFGNGTRLTVT.

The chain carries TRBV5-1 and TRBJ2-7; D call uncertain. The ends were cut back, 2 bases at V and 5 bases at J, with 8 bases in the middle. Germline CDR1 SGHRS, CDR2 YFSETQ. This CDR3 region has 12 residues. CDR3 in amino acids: CASSFAGNEQYF. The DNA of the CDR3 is TGCGCCAGCAGCTTTGCAGGAAACGAGCAGTACTTC.

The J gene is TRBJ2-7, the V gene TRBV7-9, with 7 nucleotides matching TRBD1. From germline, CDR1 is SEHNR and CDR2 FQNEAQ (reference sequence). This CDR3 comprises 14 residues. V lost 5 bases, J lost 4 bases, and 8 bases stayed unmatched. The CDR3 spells CASSGRTGQYEQYF. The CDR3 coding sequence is TGTGCCAGCAGCGGAAGGACAGGACAGTACGAGCAGTACTTC.

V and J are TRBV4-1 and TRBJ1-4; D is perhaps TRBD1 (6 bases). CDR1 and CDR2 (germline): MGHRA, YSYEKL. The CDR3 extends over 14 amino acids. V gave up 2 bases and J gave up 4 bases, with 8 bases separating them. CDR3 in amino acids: CASSQRTVNEKLFF. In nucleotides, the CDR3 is TGCGCCAGCAGCCAAAGGACAGTTAATGAAAAACTGTTTTTT.

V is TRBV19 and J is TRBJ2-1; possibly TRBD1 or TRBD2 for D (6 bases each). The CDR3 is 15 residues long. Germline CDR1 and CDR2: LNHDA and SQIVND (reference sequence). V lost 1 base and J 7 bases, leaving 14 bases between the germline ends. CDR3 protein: CASSIVPGAPNEQFF. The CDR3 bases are TGTGCCAGTAGTATAGTTCCGGGGGCCCCAAATGAGCAGTTCTTC. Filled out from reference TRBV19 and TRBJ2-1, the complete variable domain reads DGGITQSPKYLFRKEGQNVTLSCEQNLNHDAMYWYRQDPGQGLRLIYYSQIVNDFQKGDIAEGYSVSREKKESFPLTVTSAQKNPTAFYLCASSIVPGAPNEQFFGPGTRLTVL.

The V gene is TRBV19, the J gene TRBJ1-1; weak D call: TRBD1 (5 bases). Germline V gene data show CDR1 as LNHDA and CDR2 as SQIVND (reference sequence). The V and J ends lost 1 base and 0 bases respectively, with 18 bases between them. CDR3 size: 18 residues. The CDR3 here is CASSIGGLGRIMNTEAFF. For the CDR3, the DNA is TGTGCCAGTAGTATAGGTGGTCTGGGACGTATAATGAACACTGAAGCTTTCTTT.

CDR3 residues: CASSSSGIAWNIQYF. The CDR3 DNA sequence: TGTGCCAGCAGCTCCTCGGGAATAGCTTGGAACATTCAGTACTTC. The chain has TRBV13 and TRBJ2-4; perhaps TRBD2 as D (5 bases). The germline CDR1 and CDR2 sequences are PRHDT and FYEKMQ (reference sequence). The CDR3 totals 15 residues. V lost 4 bases, J lost 7 bases, and 17 bases lay in between.

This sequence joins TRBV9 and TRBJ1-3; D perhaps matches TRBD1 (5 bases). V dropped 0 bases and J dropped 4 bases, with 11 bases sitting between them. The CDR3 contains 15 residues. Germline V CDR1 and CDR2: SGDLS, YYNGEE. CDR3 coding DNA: TGTGCCAGCAGCGTAGATGTAGGGGAAGGAAACACCATATATTTT. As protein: CASSVDVGEGNTIYF.

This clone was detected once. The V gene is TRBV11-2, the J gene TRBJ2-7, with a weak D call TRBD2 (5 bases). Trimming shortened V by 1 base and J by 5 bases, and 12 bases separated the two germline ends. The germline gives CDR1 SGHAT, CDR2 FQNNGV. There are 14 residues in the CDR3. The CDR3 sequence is CASSLVGRGNEQYF. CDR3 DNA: TGTGCCAGCAGCTTAGTAGGGAGAGGCAACGAGCAGTACTTC.

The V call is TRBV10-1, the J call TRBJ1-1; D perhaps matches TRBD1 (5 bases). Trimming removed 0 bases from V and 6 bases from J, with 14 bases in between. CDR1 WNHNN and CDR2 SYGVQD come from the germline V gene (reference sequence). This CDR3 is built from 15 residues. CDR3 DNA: TGCGCCAGCAGTGAGTCTTCTAGGGTGGGGGCTGAAGCTTTCTTT. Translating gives CASSESSRVGAEAFF.

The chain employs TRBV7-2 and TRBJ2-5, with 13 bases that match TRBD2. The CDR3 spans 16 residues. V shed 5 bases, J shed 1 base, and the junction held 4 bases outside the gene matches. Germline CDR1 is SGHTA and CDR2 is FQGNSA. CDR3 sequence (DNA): TGTGCCAGCAGCCCAGGACTAGCGGGGGCCCAAGAGACCCAGTACTTC. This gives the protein CASSPGLAGAQETQYF. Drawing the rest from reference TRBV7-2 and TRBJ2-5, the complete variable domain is GAGVSQSPSNKVTEKGKDVELRCDPISGHTALYWYRQSLGQGLEFLIYFQGNSAPDKSGLPSDRFSAERTGGSVSTLTIQRTQQEDSAVYLCASSPGLAGAQETQYFGPGTRLLVL.

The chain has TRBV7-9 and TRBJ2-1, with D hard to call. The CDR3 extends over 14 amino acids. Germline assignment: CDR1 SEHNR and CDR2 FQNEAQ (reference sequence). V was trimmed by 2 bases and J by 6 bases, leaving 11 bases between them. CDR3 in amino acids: CASSLQSTSNEQFF. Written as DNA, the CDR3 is TGTGCCAGCAGCTTACAGTCGACCAGCAATGAGCAGTTCTTC.